The 30 T cell receptor beta chains reported below all come from one sample, sequenced in a study of cytotoxic CD8 clonotypes in ibrutinib-treated CLL. Sequencing used immunoSEQ multiplex PCR; TCRdb keeps in-frame clones, though not all of them. The sample carries approximately 15,000 clones, roughly 68% recorded once. The material sequenced was PBMCs, taken before ibrutinib treatment. Receptors originate from a human donor with chronic lymphocytic leukemia.

The gene calls are TRBV11-2 and TRBJ2-3; 11 nucleotides align to TRBD2. CDR3 length equals 15 residues. Germline V gene lookup returns CDR1 SGHAT and CDR2 FQNNGV. Unmatched junction bases numbered 5, after V lost 5 bases and J lost 4 bases. CDR3 nucleotides: TGTGCCAGCAGCCGCTTAGCGGGAGGGTCAGATACGCAGTATTTT. Protein: CASSRLAGGSDTQYF. Full variable domain (rest looked up from reference TRBV11-2 and TRBJ2-3): EAGVAQSPRYKIIEKRQSVAFWCNPISGHATLYWYQQILGQGPKLLIQFQNNGVVDDSQLPKDRFSAERLKGVDSTLKIQPAKLEDSAVYLCASSRLAGGSDTQYFGPGTRLTVL.

Concerning this clone: The sample holds other DNA sequences that translate to the same CDR3. This sequence joins TRBV5-1 and TRBJ2-6; possible D gene TRBD2, 7 bases. V was pared by 7 bases and J by 2 bases, with 19 bases between. The CDR3 is 17 amino acids. Germline lookup yields CDR1 SGHRS and CDR2 YFSETQ. The CDR3 sequence is CASGGLGGAAGANVLTF. As DNA, the CDR3 is TGCGCCAGCGGAGGTCTAGGGGGGGCGGCTGGGGCCAACGTCCTGACTTTC. Filled out from reference TRBV5-1 and TRBJ2-6, the complete variable domain reads KAGVTQTPRYLIKTRGQQVTLSCSPISGHRSVSWYQQTPGQGLQFLFEYFSETQRNKGNFPGRFSGRQFSNSRSEMNVSTLELGDSALYLCASGGLGGAAGANVLTFGAGSRLTVL.

The rearrangement uses TRBV2 and TRBJ1-5, with D possibly being TRBD1 (5 bases). This CDR3 has 14 residues. The germline V and J ends were trimmed by 9 bases and 2 bases, with 14 bases remaining between them. CDR1 SNHLY and CDR2 FYNNEI come from the germline V gene. The CDR3 sequence: CASGGWSGNQPQHF. CDR3 bases: TGTGCCAGTGGGGGTTGGTCGGGCAATCAGCCCCAGCATTTT.

V usage is TRBV6-1 and J usage is TRBJ2-1, with 9 bases identical to TRBD1. Per the germline V gene, CDR1 is MNHNS and CDR2 is SASEGT. This CDR3 region has 15 residues. V lost 6 bases and J lost 6; bases outside the gene matches: 9. The DNA of the CDR3 is TGTGCCAGCAGGAAAAGAGGGGACAGGGCCAATGAGCAGTTCTTC. Its protein product is CASRKRGDRANEQFF.

This rearrangement joins TRBV18 to TRBJ1-5; 8 bases line up with TRBD1. Trimming took 2 bases from V and 6 from J; bases not matched to a gene: 6. Germline assignment: CDR1 KGHSH and CDR2 LQKENI. The CDR3 loop spans 15 amino acids. For the CDR3, the DNA is TGTGCCAGCTCACCATACGGACAGGGAGGTCAGCCCCAGCATTTT. This gives the protein CASSPYGQGGQPQHF. Using reference TRBV18 and TRBJ1-5 for the parts outside the CDR3, the full variable domain is NAGVMQNPRHLVRRRGQEARLRCSPMKGHSHVYWYRQLPEEGLKFMVYLQKENIIDESGMPKERFSAEFPKEGPSILRIQQVVRGDSAAYFCASSPYGQGGQPQHFGDGTRLSIL.

This chain uses TRBV28 with TRBJ1-1; the D gene is possibly TRBD1 (5 bases). V gave up 5 bases and J gave up 0 bases, with 10 bases separating them. This CDR3 contains 14 residues. The germline CDR1 and CDR2 sequences are MDHEN and SYDVKM. The CDR3 loop reads CASSPGPMNTEAFF. The CDR3 nucleotides read TGTGCCAGCAGTCCGGGACCGATGAACACTGAAGCTTTCTTT. The whole variable domain, filled in from reference TRBV28 and TRBJ1-1, reads DVKVTQSSRYLVKRTGEKVFLECVQDMDHENMFWYRQDPGLGLRLIYFSYDVKMKEKGDIPEGYSVSREKKERFSLILESASTNQTSMYLCASSPGPMNTEAFFGQGTRLTVV.

Details on this clone: The same CDR3 is also encoded by other DNA sequences in this sample. The chain employs TRBV2 and TRBJ2-6, with D perhaps assigned TRBD1 or TRBD2 (5 bases each). Looked up from germline, CDR1 is SNHLY and CDR2 is FYNNEI. This CDR3 has 17 amino acids. V lost 4 bases, J lost 1 base, and 14 bases lay in between. In DNA, the CDR3 is TGTGCCAGCAGTGCTCAGACGGGGCGGTCTGGGGCCAACGTCCTGACTTTC. It is translated as CASSAQTGRSGANVLTF.

This clone has a handful of counts. The chain combines TRBV6-5 with TRBJ2-7; 9 nucleotides match TRBD2. The CDR3 loop spans 15 amino acids. V lost 0 bases, J lost 4 bases, and 4 bases stayed unmatched. The germline V gene has CDR1 MNHEY and CDR2 SVGAGI. CDR3 in amino acids: CASSYSRLAAYEQYF. The CDR3 nucleotides are TGTGCCAGCAGTTACTCAAGACTAGCGGCATACGAGCAGTACTTC.

The chain uses TRBV6-5 and TRBJ1-2; D call uncertain. Trimming removed 8 bases at V and 8 bases at J, with 15 bases between. The CDR3 covers 12 residues. The germline V gene has CDR1 MNHEY and CDR2 SVGAGI. The CDR3 nucleotides read TGTGCCAGCCTAAGTGCAGTTGGAGGCTACACCTTC. Its translation is CASLSAVGGYTF.

The rearrangement joins TRBV27 to TRBJ2-1, with D tentatively TRBD1 (5 bases). The CDR3 has 15 residues. Germline V lookup: CDR1 MNHEY, CDR2 SMNVEV (reference sequence). Trimming cost V 4 bases and J 0 bases, with 10 bases left between them. CDR3 in amino acids: CASSYRQSSYNEQFF. In DNA form, the CDR3 reads TGTGCCAGCAGTTATCGACAGAGCTCCTACAATGAGCAGTTCTTC.

The V and J genes are TRBV29-1 and TRBJ2-5; 7 bases map to TRBD2. CDR1 and CDR2 from the germline V gene are SQVTM and ANQGSEA. The ends lost 8 bases at V and 4 bases at J; junction bases unmatched: 10. This CDR3 comprises 13 residues. CDR3 nucleotide sequence: TGCAGCTTTGGGGGGGATGGGGGAGAGACCCAGTACTTC. Its translation: CSFGGDGGETQYF. The entire variable domain, with the rest obtained from reference TRBV29-1 and TRBJ2-5, is as follows: SAVISQKPSRDICQRGTSLTIQCQVDSQVTMMFWYRQQPGQSLTLIATANQGSEATYESGFVIDKFPISRPNLTFSTLTVSNMSPEDSSIYLCSFGGDGGETQYFGPGTRLLVL.

The chain combines TRBV7-9 with TRBJ2-1, with D possibly TRBD1 on 6 matching bases. Trimming stripped 1 base from V and 4 bases from J, with 14 bases between. This CDR3 spans 16 amino acids. CDR1 SEHNR and CDR2 FQNEAQ come from the germline V gene (reference sequence). The CDR3 loop reads CASSLGDRRGYNEQFF. The CDR3 nucleotides read TGTGCCAGCAGCTTAGGCGACAGGCGAGGGTACAATGAGCAGTTCTTC. Full variable domain (missing parts from reference TRBV7-9 and TRBJ2-1): DTGVSQNPRHKITKRGQNVTFRCDPISEHNRLYWYRQTLGQGPEFLTYFQNEAQLEKSRLLSDRFSAERPKGSFSTLEIQRTEQGDSAMYLCASSLGDRRGYNEQFFGPGTRLTVL.

This clone was seen only a few times. The chain has TRBV19 and TRBJ1-5, with TRBD1 matching over 7 bases. The CDR3 contains 15 residues. Per the germline V gene, CDR1 is LNHDA and CDR2 is SQIVND (reference sequence). The ends lost 6 bases at V and 2 bases at J; junction bases unmatched: 7. As DNA, the CDR3 is TGTGCCAGTAGGGAGACAGGGAAGGGCAATCAGCCCCAGCATTTT. Translation: CASRETGKGNQPQHF. Filled out from reference TRBV19 and TRBJ1-5, the complete variable domain reads DGGITQSPKYLFRKEGQNVTLSCEQNLNHDAMYWYRQDPGQGLRLIYYSQIVNDFQKGDIAEGYSVSREKKESFPLTVTSAQKNPTAFYLCASRETGKGNQPQHFGDGTRLSIL.

The chain has TRBV28 and TRBJ2-3; TRBD1 aligns across 10 bases. This CDR3 comprises 13 residues. The ends lost 11 bases at V and 5 bases at J; junction bases unmatched: 7. In germline, CDR1 is MDHEN, CDR2 SYDVKM. CDR3 DNA: TGTGCCGCCGGGGGGACAGGGGTAGATACGCAGTATTTT. This gives the protein CAAGGTGVDTQYF.

This rearrangement joins TRBV9 to TRBJ2-1; perhaps D is TRBD1 or TRBD2 (5 bases each). The CDR3 length is 15 residues. Trimming took 0 bases from V and 2 from J, leaving 9 bases between them. Germline V gene data show CDR1 as SGDLS and CDR2 as YYNGEE. The CDR3 reads CASSVAGTAYNEQFF. The CDR3 bases are TGTGCCAGCAGCGTAGCCGGGACGGCCTACAATGAGCAGTTCTTC.

The gene calls are TRBV21-1 and TRBJ2-1. TRBV21-1 is recorded as a pseudogene. The CDR3 has 17 residues. CDR3 in DNA: TGTGCCAGCAATTGGCCCCCGGGACCGAACCCGAGGAGTGAGCAGTTCTTC. This gives the protein CASNWPPGPNPRSEQFF.

This chain connects TRBV6-6 to TRBJ1-5, with D uncertain. This CDR3 is 14 amino acids long. Trimming removed 2 bases from V and 6 bases from J, with 11 bases in between. The germline CDR1 and CDR2 sequences are MNHNY and SVGAGI (reference sequence). The DNA of the CDR3 is TGTGCCAGCAGTTACCTGGGTCGGGGTCAGCCCCAGCATTTT. Translated: CASSYLGRGQPQHF.

The V and J genes are TRBV5-4 and TRBJ2-2; a possible D gene is TRBD2 (6 bases). With 5 bases removed from V and 4 bases from J, the gap between germline ends came to 12 bases. The length of the CDR3 is 14 residues. Germline loops: CDR1 SGHNT, CDR2 YYREEE (reference sequence). The CDR3 region is CASRRDFGTGELFF. In nucleotides, the CDR3 is TGTGCCAGCAGACGGGACTTCGGCACCGGGGAGCTGTTTTTT.

The chain joins TRBV9 to TRBJ2-3; D uncertain. The CDR3 has 15 residues. Germline values: CDR1 SGDLS, CDR2 YYNGEE. Trimming shortened V by 1 base and J by 1 base, and 10 bases separated the two germline ends. The CDR3 bases are TGTGCCAGCAGCGTAACTCCGGATGGCACAGATACGCAGTATTTT. This translates into CASSVTPDGTDTQYF.

Here the CDR3 reads CASSPDTNTGELFF. CDR3 nucleotide sequence: TGTGCCAGCAGCCCGGACACGAACACCGGGGAGCTGTTTTTT. This chain connects TRBV11-1 to TRBJ2-2; TRBD1 might be the D (5 bases). Germline V CDR1 and CDR2: SGHAT, FQDESV (reference sequence). The germline V and J ends were trimmed by 5 bases and 0 bases, with 7 bases remaining between them. The CDR3 spans 14 residues.

The chain employs TRBV19 and TRBJ2-6; tentatively, D is TRBD1 (7 bases). This CDR3 is 18 amino acids long. The V gene's germline CDR1 is LNHDA and CDR2 SQIVND (reference sequence). Trimming took off 8 bases at V and 2 bases at J, with 22 bases between the two ends. In DNA, the CDR3 is TGTGCCAGTCGAAATCGGGAGACAGGGCTACCTGGGGCCAACGTCCTGACTTTC. Residues: CASRNRETGLPGANVLTF.

The chain is built from TRBV28 and TRBJ1-2; D possibly corresponds to TRBD1 (6 bases). Trimming shortened V by 2 bases and J by 6 bases, and 19 bases separated the two germline ends. Per germline, CDR1 MDHEN and CDR2 SYDVKM. CDR3 length: 16 residues. The CDR3 spells CASSLIWRTAEDGYTF. The CDR3 DNA reads TGTGCCAGCAGTTTAATTTGGCGGACAGCTGAGGATGGCTACACCTTC.

By share, this clone counts as medium-sized. The chain couples TRBV25-1 to TRBJ1-1; D not certain. CDR1 is MGHDK, CDR2 SYGVNS, per germline. The CDR3 has 14 amino acids. V lost 5 bases and J 1 base, leaving 11 bases between the germline ends. The CDR3 loop reads CASSTPGANTEAFF. CDR3 DNA sequence: TGTGCCAGCAGTACCCCAGGAGCGAACACTGAAGCTTTCTTT.

The chain has TRBV27 and TRBJ2-4; 8 nucleotides align to TRBD2. The CDR3 is 15 residues long. CDR1 and CDR2 (germline): MNHEY, SMNVEV (reference sequence). With 5 bases clipped from V and 4 bases from J, the junction kept 7 bases outside the gene matches. The CDR3 region is CASSQKRERKNIQYF. The CDR3 DNA is TGTGCCAGCAGTCAGAAGCGGGAGCGAAAAAACATTCAGTACTTC.

In this sample, this clone turned up a few times. The chain joins TRBV2 to TRBJ1-1; 8 bases are a match to TRBD1. This CDR3 region has 13 residues. Germline V CDR1 and CDR2: SNHLY, FYNNEI. Trimming at V came to 6 bases and at J to 4 bases, leaving 4 bases not matched to a gene. CDR3 sequence (DNA): TGTGCCAGCAGGCCTACAGGGGGCACTGAAGCTTTCTTT. This encodes CASRPTGGTEAFF.

The rearrangement joins TRBV5-5 to TRBJ1-3, with D perhaps TRBD1 (5 bases). CDR3 length: 15 residues. With 5 bases removed from V and 2 bases from J, the gap between germline ends came to 14 bases. CDR1 and CDR2 from the germline V gene are SGHKS and YYEKEE (reference sequence). In DNA, the CDR3 is TGTGCCAGCAGATCGGACGGAGGGGCTGGAAACACCATATATTTT. It translates to CASRSDGGAGNTIYF.

The CDR3 spells CASSVDRVTDTQYF. The CDR3 nucleotides read TGTGCCAGCAGTGTGGACAGGGTAACAGATACGCAGTATTTT. This chain uses TRBV6-5 with TRBJ2-3, with 8 bases identical to TRBD1. The CDR3 is made up of 14 amino acids. J was trimmed by 3 bases and V by 5 bases; bases with no gene match: 4. Germline V gives CDR1 MNHEY, CDR2 SVGAGI.

V usage is TRBV11-2 and J usage is TRBJ2-7; D gene ambiguous. The CDR3 loop spans 13 amino acids. Looked up from germline, CDR1 is SGHAT and CDR2 is FQNNGV. The V gene lost 1 base and the J gene lost 6 bases, with 10 bases spanning the gap. The CDR3 protein is CASSLAALSEQYF. The CDR3 region has the DNA TGTGCCAGCAGCTTAGCAGCTCTTAGCGAGCAGTACTTC.

This clone was recorded a few times. V gene TRBV6-6 combines with J gene TRBJ2-7, with D unclear. Trimming took off 4 bases at V and 4 bases at J, with 5 bases between the two ends. CDR3 length: 11 residues. Germline V gene sequence: CDR1 MNHNY, CDR2 SVGAGI (reference sequence). The CDR3 reads CASSSYYEQYF. The DNA of the CDR3 is TGTGCCAGCAGTTCCTATTACGAGCAGTACTTC.

Note on this clone: The identical CDR3 is also encoded by other nucleotide sequences in the sample. The genes are TRBV7-8 and TRBJ2-1, with TRBD2 as a possible D gene (7 bases). The ends were cut back, 2 bases at V and 6 bases at J, with 14 bases in the middle. Germline V gene lookup returns CDR1 SGHVS and CDR2 FQNEAQ. The CDR3 is 15 residues long. CDR3 sequence: CASSLLAGASNEQFF. In nucleotides, the CDR3 is TGTGCCAGCAGCTTATTGGCGGGGGCGTCCAATGAGCAGTTCTTC.